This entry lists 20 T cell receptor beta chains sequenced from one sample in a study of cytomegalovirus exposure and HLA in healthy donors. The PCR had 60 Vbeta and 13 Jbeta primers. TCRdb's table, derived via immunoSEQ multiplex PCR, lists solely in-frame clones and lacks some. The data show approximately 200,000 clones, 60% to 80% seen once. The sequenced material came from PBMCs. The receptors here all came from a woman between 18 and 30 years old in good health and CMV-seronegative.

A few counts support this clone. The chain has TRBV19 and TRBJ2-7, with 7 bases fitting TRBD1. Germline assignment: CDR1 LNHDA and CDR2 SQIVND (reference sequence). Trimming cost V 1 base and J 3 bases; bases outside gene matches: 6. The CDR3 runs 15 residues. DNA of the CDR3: TGTGCCAGTAGTATAGGACAGGGCGGCTTCTACGAGCAGTACTTC. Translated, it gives CASSIGQGGFYEQYF.

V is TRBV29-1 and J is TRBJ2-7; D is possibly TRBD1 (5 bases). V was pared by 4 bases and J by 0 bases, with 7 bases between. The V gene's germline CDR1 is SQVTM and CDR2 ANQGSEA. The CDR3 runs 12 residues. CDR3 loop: CSVGGTSYEQYF. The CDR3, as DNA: TGCAGCGTTGGGGGCACCTCCTACGAGCAGTACTTC.

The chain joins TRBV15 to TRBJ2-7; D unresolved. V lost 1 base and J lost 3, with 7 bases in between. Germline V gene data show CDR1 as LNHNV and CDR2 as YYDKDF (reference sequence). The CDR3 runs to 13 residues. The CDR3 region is CATSRAGNYEQYF. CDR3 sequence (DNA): TGTGCCACCAGCAGAGCAGGTAACTACGAGCAGTACTTC.

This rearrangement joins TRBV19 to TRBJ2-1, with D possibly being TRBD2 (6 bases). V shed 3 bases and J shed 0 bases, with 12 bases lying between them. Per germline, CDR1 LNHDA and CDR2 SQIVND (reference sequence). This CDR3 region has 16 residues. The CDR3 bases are TGTGCCAGTAGTATTCACGGGGGAGGCTCCTACAATGAGCAGTTCTTC. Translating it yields CASSIHGGGSYNEQFF.

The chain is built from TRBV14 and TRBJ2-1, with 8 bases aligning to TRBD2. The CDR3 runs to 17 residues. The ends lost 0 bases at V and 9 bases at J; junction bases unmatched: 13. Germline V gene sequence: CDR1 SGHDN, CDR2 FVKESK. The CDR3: CASSQDFSREGQVEQFF. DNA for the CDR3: TGTGCCAGCAGCCAAGATTTCAGTCGGGAGGGCCAGGTTGAGCAGTTCTTC.

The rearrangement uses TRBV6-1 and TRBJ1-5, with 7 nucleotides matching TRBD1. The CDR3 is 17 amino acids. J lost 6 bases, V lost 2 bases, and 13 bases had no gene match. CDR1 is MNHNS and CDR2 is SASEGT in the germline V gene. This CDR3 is CASSELYSGTAGQPQHF. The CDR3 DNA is TGTGCCAGCAGTGAATTATACAGTGGGACAGCCGGTCAGCCCCAGCATTTT.

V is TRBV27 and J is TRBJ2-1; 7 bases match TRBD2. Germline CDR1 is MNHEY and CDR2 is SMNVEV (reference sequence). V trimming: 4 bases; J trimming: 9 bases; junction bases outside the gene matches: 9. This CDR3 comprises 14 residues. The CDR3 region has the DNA TGTGCCAGCAGTTCTTACTCAGGGAGGGCTGAGCAGTTCTTC. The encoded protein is CASSSYSGRAEQFF.

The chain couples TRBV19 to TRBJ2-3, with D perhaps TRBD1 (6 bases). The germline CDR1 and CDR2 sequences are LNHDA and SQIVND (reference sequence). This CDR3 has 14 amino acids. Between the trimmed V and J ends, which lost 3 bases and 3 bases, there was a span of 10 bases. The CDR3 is CASSITTGTDTQYF. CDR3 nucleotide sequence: TGTGCCAGTAGTATCACAACAGGGACAGATACGCAGTATTTT.

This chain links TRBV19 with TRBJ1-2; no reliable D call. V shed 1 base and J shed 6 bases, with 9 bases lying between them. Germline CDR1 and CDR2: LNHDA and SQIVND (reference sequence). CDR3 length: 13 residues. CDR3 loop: CASSIGFPDGYTF. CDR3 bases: TGTGCCAGTAGTATAGGATTCCCGGATGGCTACACCTTC.

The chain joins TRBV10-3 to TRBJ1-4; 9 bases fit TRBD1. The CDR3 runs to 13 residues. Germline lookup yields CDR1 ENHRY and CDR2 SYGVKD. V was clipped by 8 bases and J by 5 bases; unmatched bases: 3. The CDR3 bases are TGTGCCATCGGACAGGGGCGGAATGAAAAACTGTTTTTT. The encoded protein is CAIGQGRNEKLFF.

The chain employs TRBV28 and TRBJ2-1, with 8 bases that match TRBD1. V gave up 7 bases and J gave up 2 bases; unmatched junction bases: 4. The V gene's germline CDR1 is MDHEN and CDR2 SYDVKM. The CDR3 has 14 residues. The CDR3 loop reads CASNADRAYNEQFF. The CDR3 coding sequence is TGTGCCAGCAACGCGGACAGGGCCTACAATGAGCAGTTCTTC.

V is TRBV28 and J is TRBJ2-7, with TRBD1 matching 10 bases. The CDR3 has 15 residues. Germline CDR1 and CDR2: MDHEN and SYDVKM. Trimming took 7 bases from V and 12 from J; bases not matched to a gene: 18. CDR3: CASIKQGTGVKIRYF. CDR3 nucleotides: TGTGCCAGCATTAAACAAGGGACAGGGGTAAAAATTAGGTACTTC. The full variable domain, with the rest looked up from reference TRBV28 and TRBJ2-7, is DVKVTQSSRYLVKRTGEKVFLECVQDMDHENMFWYRQDPGLGLRLIYFSYDVKMKEKGDIPEGYSVSREKKERFSLILESASTNQTSMYLCASIKQGTGVKIRYFGPGTRLTVT.

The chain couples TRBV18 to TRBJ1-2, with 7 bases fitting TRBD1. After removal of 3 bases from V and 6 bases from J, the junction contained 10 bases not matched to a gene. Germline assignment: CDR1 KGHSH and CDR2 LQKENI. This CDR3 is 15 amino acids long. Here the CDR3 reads CASSPSGTVLNGYTF. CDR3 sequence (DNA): TGTGCCAGCTCACCCTCCGGGACAGTGTTAAATGGCTACACCTTC.

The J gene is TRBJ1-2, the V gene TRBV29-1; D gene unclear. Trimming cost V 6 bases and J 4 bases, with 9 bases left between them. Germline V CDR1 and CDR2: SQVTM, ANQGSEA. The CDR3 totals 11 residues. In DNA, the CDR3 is TGCAGCGTGCCCGGGATCTATGGCTACACCTTC. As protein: CSVPGIYGYTF.

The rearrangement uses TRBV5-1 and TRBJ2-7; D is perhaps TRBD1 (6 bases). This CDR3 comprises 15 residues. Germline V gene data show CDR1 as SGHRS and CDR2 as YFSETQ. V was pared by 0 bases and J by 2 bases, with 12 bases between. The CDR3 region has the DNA TGCGCCAGCAGCTTGGTAACAGGGACCACCTACGAGCAGTACTTC. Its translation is CASSLVTGTTYEQYF.

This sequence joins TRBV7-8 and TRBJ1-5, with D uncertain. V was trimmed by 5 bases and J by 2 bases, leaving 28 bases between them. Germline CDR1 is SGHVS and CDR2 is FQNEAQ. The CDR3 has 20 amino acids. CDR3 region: CASSGRRRARIEMGNQPQHF. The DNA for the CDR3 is TGTGCCAGCAGCGGGAGACGGAGGGCGCGAATTGAAATGGGCAATCAGCCCCAGCATTTT.

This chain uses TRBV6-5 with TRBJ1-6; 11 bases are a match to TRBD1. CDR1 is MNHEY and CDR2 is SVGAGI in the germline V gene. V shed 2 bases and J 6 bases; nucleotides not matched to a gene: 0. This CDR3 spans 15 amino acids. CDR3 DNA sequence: TGTGCCAGCAGTTACGGGACAGGGGGTAATTCACCCCTCCACTTT. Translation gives CASSYGTGGNSPLHF.

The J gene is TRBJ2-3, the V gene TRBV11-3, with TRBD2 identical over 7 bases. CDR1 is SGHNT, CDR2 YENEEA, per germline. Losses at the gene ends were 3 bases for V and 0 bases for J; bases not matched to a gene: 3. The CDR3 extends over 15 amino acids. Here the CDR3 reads CASSFGSGSTDTQYF. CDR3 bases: TGTGCCAGCAGCTTTGGTAGCGGGAGCACAGATACGCAGTATTTT.

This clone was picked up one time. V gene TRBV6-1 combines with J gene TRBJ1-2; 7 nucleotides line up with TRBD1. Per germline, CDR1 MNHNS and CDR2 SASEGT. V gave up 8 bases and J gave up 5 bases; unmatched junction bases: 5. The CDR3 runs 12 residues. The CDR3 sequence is CASGDRYYGYTF. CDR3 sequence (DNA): TGTGCCAGCGGGGACAGATATTATGGCTACACCTTC.

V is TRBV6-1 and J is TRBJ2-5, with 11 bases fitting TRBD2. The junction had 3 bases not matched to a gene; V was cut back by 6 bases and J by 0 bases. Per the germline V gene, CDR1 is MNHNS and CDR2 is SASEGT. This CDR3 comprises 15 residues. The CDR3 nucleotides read TGTGCCAGCAGCCGACTAGCGGGGTACCAAGAGACCCAGTACTTC. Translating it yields CASSRLAGYQETQYF.